This entry features one T cell receptor beta chain sequence. Antigen: not known. At one end the junction does not follow the germline gene, possibly because of a read error. The data originate from a study of CD8+CD57+ T cells in acquired aplastic anemia. Study findings and constraints: Patients and controls had CD8+ Simpson's diversity values that were not significantly distinct.

Genomic DNA templated the TCR beta VDJ and CDR3 profiling. TCRdb re-called the reads with MiXCR, one entry per CDR3 protein. Among around 170,000 distinct CDR3 sequences listed, just under 65% were seen once. There are 16 residues in the CDR3. CDR1 is DFQATT, CDR2 SNEGSKA, per germline (reference sequence). The sequence was obtained from a human donor in good health. The chain employs TRBV20-1 and TRBJ1-5, with a tentative D call TRBD1 (5 bases). The sample consisted of sorted CD4+, CD8+, or CD8+CD57+ T cells (not recorded which) from PBMCs. CDR3 nucleotides: TGCAGTGCTAGAGGGAACGGGGCCTTAAGCAATCAGCCCCATCATTTT. Its protein is CSARGNGALSNQPHHF.